The 12 T cell receptor beta chains in this list originate from one sample, sequenced in a study of CD8+CD57+ T cells in acquired aplastic anemia. The study profiled TCR beta VDJ and CDR3 using genomic DNA as template. Each CDR3 protein is one row after TCRdb ran MiXCR on the reads. The top ten hold roughly 44% of the sample, which has around 170,000 distinct CDR3 sequences, just under 65% seen once. The sequenced sample consisted of sorted CD4+, CD8+, or CD8+CD57+ T cells (not recorded which) from PBMCs. These receptors all come from a human donor in good health.

This clonotype showed up many times. The rearrangement links TRBV9 to TRBJ1-6; D unresolved. V lost 4 bases and J lost 7, with 21 bases in between. Germline CDR1 reads SGDLS; CDR2 reads YYNGEE. The CDR3 runs 17 residues. DNA for the CDR3: TGTGCCAGCAGCAGCCGAGGGTGGGCAGGACCAAATTCACCCCTCCACTTT. Translating gives CASSSRGWAGPNSPLHF.

This clonotype was found a few times. This chain joins TRBV7-9 and TRBJ2-2; unclear D gene. Germline values: CDR1 SEHNR, CDR2 FQNEAQ (reference sequence). V gave up 1 base and J gave up 3 bases, with 0 bases separating them. This CDR3 is 12 amino acids long. This CDR3 is CASSLDTGELFF. DNA of the CDR3: TGTGCCAGCAGCTTAGACACCGGGGAGCTGTTTTTT.

The genes are TRBV2 and TRBJ2-4; D is possibly TRBD2 (5 bases). In germline, CDR1 is SNHLY, CDR2 FYNNEI. This CDR3 contains 15 residues. Trimming took off 9 bases at V and 5 bases at J, with 20 bases between the two ends. The CDR3 sequence: CASTPVGVVQNIQYF. CDR3 DNA: TGTGCCAGTACCCCAGTGGGAGTTGTGCAAAACATTCAGTACTTC.

Remarks on this clonotype: An end of the junction does not agree with germline; a read error may underlie this. The chain links TRBV13 to TRBJ1-6; 8 positions agree with TRBD1. The CDR3 spans 14 residues. Per germline, CDR1 PRHDT and CDR2 FYEKMQ (reference sequence). The CDR3 nucleotides are TGCGCCAGCAGACCGACAGGGGACCCTTCACCCCTCCACTTT. This gives the protein CASRPTGDPSPLHF.

J is TRBJ2-1 and V is TRBV5-6; D unresolved. The germline CDR1 and CDR2 sequences are SGHDT and YYEEEE. Between the trimmed V and J ends, which lost 0 bases and 7 bases, there was a span of 5 bases. CDR3 length: 12 amino acids. The DNA for the CDR3 is TGTGCCAGCAGCTTGGATGGGAATGAGCAGTTCTTC. Translation gives CASSLDGNEQFF.

The chain carries TRBV15 and TRBJ2-1; 8 bases match TRBD2. Per the germline V gene, CDR1 is LNHNV and CDR2 is YYDKDF (reference sequence). This CDR3 is 15 amino acids long. V was clipped by 3 bases and J by 6 bases; unmatched bases: 7. CDR3 coding DNA: TGTGCCACCAGCAGGGGCGCGGGGGGACTCAATGAGCAGTTCTTC. It translates to CATSRGAGGLNEQFF.

The V gene is TRBV19, the J gene TRBJ1-5; possibly TRBD1 for D (5 bases). The CDR3 spans 12 residues. V lost 5 bases and J lost 13, with 15 bases in between. Germline assignment: CDR1 LNHDA and CDR2 SQIVND (reference sequence). CDR3 in amino acids: CASSSVLGQQHF. DNA for the CDR3: TGTGCCAGTAGTTCGGTCCTGGGGCAGCAGCATTTT.

Notes on this clonotype: A read error may account for a junction end that differs from germline. CDR3 coding DNA: TGTGCCAGCAGCTTAGTCAGTATCCGGGACAGGGCTTACGCGCAGTACTTC. Encoded protein: CASSLVSIRDRAYAQYF. The chain has TRBV5-1 and TRBJ2-7; 9 bases are a match to TRBD1. The V gene's germline CDR1 is SGHRS and CDR2 YFSETQ. CDR3 size: 17 residues.

This clonotype was picked up a small number of times. This chain links TRBV7-8 with TRBJ2-6, with D perhaps matching TRBD1 (5 bases). V was shortened by 3 bases and J by 4 bases, with 10 bases between the two germline ends. The germline gives CDR1 SGHVS, CDR2 FQNEAQ. The CDR3 sequence is 15 residues long. In nucleotides, the CDR3 is TGTGCCAGCAGCTTGGGGCTTTTCGGGGCCAACGTCCTGACTTTC. Encoded protein: CASSLGLFGANVLTF.

There are many counts of this clonotype. The rearrangement links TRBV6-5 to TRBJ1-1; a possible D gene is TRBD1 (5 bases). Trimming shortened V by 6 bases and J by 1 base, and 9 bases separated the two germline ends. Looked up from germline, CDR1 is MNHEY and CDR2 is SVGAGI. The CDR3 runs to 13 residues. The CDR3 reads CASSGGSNTEAFF. The CDR3 DNA is TGTGCCAGCAGCGGGGGTTCGAACACTGAAGCTTTCTTT.

This clonotype was found many times. The V and J genes are TRBV9 and TRBJ2-3; 8 bases match TRBD1. Per the germline V gene, CDR1 is SGDLS and CDR2 is YYNGEE. V shed 3 bases, J shed 2 bases, and the junction held 8 bases outside the gene matches. This CDR3 region has 16 residues. CDR3 region: CASSGTSRGHTDTQYF. CDR3 bases: TGTGCCAGCAGCGGCACATCCAGGGGGCACACAGATACGCAGTATTTT.

The J gene is TRBJ2-7, the V gene TRBV7-9; D remains unclear. Germline assignment: CDR1 SEHNR and CDR2 FQNEAQ (reference sequence). Trimming pared 5 bases from V and 2 bases from J, leaving 10 bases between. This CDR3 has 13 amino acids. CDR3 sequence: CASSPSATYEQYF. CDR3 coding DNA: TGTGCCAGCAGCCCAAGCGCCACCTACGAGCAGTACTTC.